This T cell receptor (beta chain) was recorded in a study of radiation and T cells in renal cell carcinoma. Findings and limits, study-wide: Baseline intratumoral clonotype presence is unknown without pretreatment biopsies. From baseline, blood top tumor clonotypes peaked at 2 weeks post-radiation.

Clones were sequenced by immunoSEQ multiplex PCR, and TCRdb holds only the in-frame ones, with some missing. The data contain 60,000 or so clones, about three quarters of them singletons. Deletions cut 0 bases from V and 2 bases from J, with 23 bases between. The CDR3 has 19 residues. The germline V gene has CDR1 SGHRS and CDR2 YFSETQ. Worth noting for this clone: Its target is unknown.

Specified time point: blood 4 weeks post-SBRT, at nephrectomy. Regarding treatment: 15 Gy SBRT to primary tumor, nephrectomy 4 weeks later. Nephrectomy followed 15 Gy stereotactic body radiation by 4 weeks. The patient's renal cell carcinoma had clear cell pathology. The sequence was collected from a man aged 55 to 69 with renal cell carcinoma. The source was blood, collected from a patient whose treatment included radiotherapy and nephrectomy. The genes are TRBV5-1 and TRBJ2-5; a weak D match, TRBD1 (6 bases). CDR3: CASSLASYTQGRLQETQYF. The CDR3 nucleotides read TGCGCCAGCAGCTTGGCGAGTTACACCCAGGGGCGATTACAAGAGACCCAGTACTTC. The entire variable domain, with the rest obtained from reference TRBV5-1 and TRBJ2-5, is as follows: KAGVTQTPRYLIKTRGQQVTLSCSPISGHRSVSWYQQTPGQGLQFLFEYFSETQRNKGNFPGRFSGRQFSNSRSEMNVSTLELGDSALYLCASSLASYTQGRLQETQYFGPGTRLLVL.